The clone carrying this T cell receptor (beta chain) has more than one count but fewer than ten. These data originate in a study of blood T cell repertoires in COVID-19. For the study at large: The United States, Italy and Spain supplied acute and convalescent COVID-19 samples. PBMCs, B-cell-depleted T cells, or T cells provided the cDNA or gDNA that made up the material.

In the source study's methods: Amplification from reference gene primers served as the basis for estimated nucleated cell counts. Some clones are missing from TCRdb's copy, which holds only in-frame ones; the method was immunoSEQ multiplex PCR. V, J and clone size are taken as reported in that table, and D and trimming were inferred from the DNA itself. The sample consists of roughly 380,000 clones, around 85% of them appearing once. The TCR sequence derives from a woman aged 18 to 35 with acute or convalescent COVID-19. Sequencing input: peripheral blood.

CDR3 bases: TGTGCCAGCAGGGATACAGGGGGCGCGAACACTGAAGCTTTCTTT. This encodes CASRDTGGANTEAFF. The V call is TRBV6-4, the J call TRBJ1-1; TRBD1 aligns across 9 bases. Germline values: CDR1 MRHNA, CDR2 SNTAGT. This CDR3 comprises 15 residues. Germline trimming cut 6 bases from V and 1 base from J; bases unmatched to any gene: 6.